This T cell receptor beta chain is drawn from a study of T cell clones after liver transplantation. The overall study: Draws occurred before transplant, before withdrawal, and after complete or failed withdrawal.

Findings of the study overall: A larger donor-reactive than third-party decline suggested partial antigen-specific deletion.

As for this clone: No antigen is known for it.

V lost 8 bases and J 1 base, leaving 7 bases between the germline ends. In germline, CDR1 is SGHNT, CDR2 YENEEA. CDR3 length equals 12 residues. Profiling relied on immunoSEQ multiplex PCR, and the TCRdb table lists in-frame clones only, not all of them. The sample gives 55,000 to 80,000 clones, 90% of which show up once; 2% to 3% is in the top ten. The V and J genes are TRBV11-3 and TRBJ2-3; D gene unclear. The material was CD4+ T cells from blood, obtained before liver transplant. The TCR comes from a human donor who received a liver transplant. CDR3 in amino acids: CASGTGTDTQYF. CDR3 bases: TGTGCCAGCGGAACAGGCACAGATACGCAGTATTTT.